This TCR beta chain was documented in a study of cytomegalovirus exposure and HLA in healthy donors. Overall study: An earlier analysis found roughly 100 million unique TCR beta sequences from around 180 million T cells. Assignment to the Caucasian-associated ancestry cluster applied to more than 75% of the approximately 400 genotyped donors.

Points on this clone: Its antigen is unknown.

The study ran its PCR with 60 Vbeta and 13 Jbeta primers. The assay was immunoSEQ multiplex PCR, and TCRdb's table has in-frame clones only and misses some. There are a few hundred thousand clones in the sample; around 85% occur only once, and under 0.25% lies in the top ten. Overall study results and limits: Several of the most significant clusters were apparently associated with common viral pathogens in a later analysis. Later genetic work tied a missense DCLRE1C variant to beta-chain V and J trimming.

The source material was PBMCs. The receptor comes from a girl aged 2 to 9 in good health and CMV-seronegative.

The CDR3 nucleotides read TGTGCCACCTCATCGGGGTTCTTC. Translated, it gives CATSSGFF. The V gene is TRBV2, the J gene TRBJ2-1; D is unresolved. This CDR3 region has 8 residues. V was pared by 10 bases and J by 15 bases, with 10 bases between. Germline V CDR1 and CDR2: SNHLY, FYNNEI.